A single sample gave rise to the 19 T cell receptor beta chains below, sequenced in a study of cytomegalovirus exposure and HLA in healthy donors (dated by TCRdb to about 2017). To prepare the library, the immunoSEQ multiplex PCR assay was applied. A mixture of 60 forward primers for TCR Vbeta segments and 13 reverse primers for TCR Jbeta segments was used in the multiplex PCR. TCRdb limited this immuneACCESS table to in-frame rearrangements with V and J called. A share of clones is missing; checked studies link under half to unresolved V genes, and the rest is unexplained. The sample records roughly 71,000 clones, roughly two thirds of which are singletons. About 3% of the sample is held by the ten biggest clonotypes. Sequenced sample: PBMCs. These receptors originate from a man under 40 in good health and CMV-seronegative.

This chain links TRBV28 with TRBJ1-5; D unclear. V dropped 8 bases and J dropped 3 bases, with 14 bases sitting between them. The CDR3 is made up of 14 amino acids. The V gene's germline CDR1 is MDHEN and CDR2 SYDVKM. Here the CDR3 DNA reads TGTGCCAGCTTCACCCTAGCTCCCAATCAGCCCCAGCATTTT. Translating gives CASFTLAPNQPQHF.

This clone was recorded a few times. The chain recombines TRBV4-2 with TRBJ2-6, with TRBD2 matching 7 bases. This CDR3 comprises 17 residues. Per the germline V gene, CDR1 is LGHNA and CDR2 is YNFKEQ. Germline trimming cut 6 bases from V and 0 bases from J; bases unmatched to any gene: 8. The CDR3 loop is CASRGGTTASGANVLTF. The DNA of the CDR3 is TGTGCCAGCAGGGGGGGGACTACCGCCTCTGGGGCCAACGTCCTGACTTTC.

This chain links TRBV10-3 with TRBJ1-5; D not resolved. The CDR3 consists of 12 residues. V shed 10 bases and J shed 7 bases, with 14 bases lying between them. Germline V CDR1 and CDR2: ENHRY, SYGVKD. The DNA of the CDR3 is TGTGCCACCCAAGAGGATGGGCAGCCCCAGCATTTT. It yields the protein CATQEDGQPQHF.

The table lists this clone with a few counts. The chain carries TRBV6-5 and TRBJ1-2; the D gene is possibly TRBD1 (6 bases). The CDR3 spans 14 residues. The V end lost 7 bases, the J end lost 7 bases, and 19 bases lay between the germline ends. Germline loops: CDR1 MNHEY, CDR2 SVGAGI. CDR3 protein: CASNPTGMGGGYTF. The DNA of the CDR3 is TGTGCCAGCAACCCAACAGGGATGGGCGGTGGCTACACCTTC.

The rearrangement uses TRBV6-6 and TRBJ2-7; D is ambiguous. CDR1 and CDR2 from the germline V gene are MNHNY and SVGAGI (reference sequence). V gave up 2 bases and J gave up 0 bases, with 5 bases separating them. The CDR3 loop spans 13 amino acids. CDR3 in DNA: TGTGCCAGCAGTTACGGCCACTCCTACGAGCAGTACTTC. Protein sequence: CASSYGHSYEQYF.

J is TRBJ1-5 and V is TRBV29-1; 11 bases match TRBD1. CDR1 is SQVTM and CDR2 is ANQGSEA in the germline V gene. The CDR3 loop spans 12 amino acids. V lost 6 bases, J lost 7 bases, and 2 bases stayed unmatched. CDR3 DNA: TGCAGCGTCGGACAGGGGGCGCAGCCCCAGCATTTT. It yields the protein CSVGQGAQPQHF.

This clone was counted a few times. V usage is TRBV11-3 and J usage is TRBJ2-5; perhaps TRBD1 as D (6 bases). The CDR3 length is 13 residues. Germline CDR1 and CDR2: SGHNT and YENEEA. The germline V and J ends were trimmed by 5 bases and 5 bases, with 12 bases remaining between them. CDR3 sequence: CASSPGVGETQYF. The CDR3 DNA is TGTGCCAGCAGCCCAGGGGTGGGGGAGACCCAGTACTTC.

The CDR3 DNA follows: TGTGCCAGCAGATTGGGACACGGAGAAACCTACGAGCAGTACTTC. It is translated as CASRLGHGETYEQYF. The V gene is TRBV6-5, the J gene TRBJ2-7; a possible D gene is TRBD1 (6 bases). The CDR3 length is 15 residues. The germline CDR1 and CDR2 sequences are MNHEY and SVGAGI. Trimming removed 6 bases from V and 2 bases from J, with 17 bases in between.

The CDR3 here is CAWNAGAYEQYF. The CDR3 nucleotides read TGTGCCTGGAACGCGGGCGCCTACGAGCAGTACTTC. V and J are TRBV30 and TRBJ2-7; maybe TRBD2 (5 bases). Germline CDR1 reads GTSNPN; CDR2 reads SVGIG (reference sequence). The CDR3 is 12 amino acids. Trimming removed 4 bases at V and 2 bases at J, with 9 bases between. Full variable domain (remainder filled in from reference TRBV30 and TRBJ2-7): SQTIHQWPATLVQPVGSPLSLECTVEGTSNPNLYWYRQAAGRGLQLLFYSVGIGQISSEVPQNLSASRPQDRQFILSSKKLLLSDSGFYLCAWNAGAYEQYFGPGTRLTVT.

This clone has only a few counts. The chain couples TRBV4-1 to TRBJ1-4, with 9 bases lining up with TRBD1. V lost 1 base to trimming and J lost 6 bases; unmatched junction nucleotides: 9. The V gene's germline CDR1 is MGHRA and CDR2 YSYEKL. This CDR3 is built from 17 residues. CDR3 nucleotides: TGCGCCAGCAGCCAAGGGGCCCTCCGGGACAGGGATGAAAAACTGTTTTTT. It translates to CASSQGALRDRDEKLFF.

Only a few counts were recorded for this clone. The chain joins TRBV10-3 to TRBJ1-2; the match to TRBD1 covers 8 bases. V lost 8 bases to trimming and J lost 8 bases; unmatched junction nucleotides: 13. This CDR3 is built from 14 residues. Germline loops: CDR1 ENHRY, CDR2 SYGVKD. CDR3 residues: CAISQGEISGGYTF. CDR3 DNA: TGTGCCATCTCACAGGGGGAGATCTCTGGGGGCTACACCTTC.

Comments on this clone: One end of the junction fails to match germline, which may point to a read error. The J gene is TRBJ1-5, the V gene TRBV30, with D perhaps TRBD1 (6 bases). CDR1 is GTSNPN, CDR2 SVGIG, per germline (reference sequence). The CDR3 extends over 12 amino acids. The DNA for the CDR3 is TGTACCTGGAGTGTACAGGGTCAGCCCCAGCATTTT. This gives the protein CTWSVQGQPQHF.

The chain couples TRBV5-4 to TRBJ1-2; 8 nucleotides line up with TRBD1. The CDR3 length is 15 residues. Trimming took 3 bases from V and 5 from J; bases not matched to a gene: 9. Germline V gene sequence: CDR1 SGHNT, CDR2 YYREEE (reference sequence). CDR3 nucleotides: TGTGCCAGCAGCTCAACGGGACAGGCGGGATATGGCTACACCTTC. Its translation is CASSSTGQAGYGYTF.

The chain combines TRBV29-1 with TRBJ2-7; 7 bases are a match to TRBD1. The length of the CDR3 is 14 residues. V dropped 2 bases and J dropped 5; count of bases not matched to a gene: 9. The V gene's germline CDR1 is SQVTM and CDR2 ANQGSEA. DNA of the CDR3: TGCAGCGTTGAAAGGGACAGCTCACGGCACGAGCAGTACTTC. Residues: CSVERDSSRHEQYF.

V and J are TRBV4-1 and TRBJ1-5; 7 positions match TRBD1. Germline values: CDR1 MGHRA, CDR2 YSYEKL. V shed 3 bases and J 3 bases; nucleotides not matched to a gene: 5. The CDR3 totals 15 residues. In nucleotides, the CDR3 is TGCGCCAGCAGCCACCTGGGACAGACCAATCAGCCCCAGCATTTT. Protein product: CASSHLGQTNQPQHF.

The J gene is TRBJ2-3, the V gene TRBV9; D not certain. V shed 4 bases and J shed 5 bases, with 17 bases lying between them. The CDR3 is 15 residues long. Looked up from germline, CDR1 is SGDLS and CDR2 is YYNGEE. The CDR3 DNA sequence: TGTGCCAGCAGCCCGATCAGGTGGGCACGAGATACGCAGTATTTT. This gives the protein CASSPIRWARDTQYF. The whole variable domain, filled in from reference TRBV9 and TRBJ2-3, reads DSGVTQTPKHLITATGQRVTLRCSPRSGDLSVYWYQQSLDQGLQFLIQYYNGEERAKGNILERFSAQQFPDLHSELNLSSLELGDSALYFCASSPIRWARDTQYFGPGTRLTVL.

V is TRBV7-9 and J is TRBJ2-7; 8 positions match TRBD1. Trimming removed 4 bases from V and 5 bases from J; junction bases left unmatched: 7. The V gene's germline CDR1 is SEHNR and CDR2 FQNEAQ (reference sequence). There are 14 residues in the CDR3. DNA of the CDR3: TGTGCCAGCAGCTCCAGGGGGCTTACCGACGAGCAGTACTTC. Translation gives CASSSRGLTDEQYF.

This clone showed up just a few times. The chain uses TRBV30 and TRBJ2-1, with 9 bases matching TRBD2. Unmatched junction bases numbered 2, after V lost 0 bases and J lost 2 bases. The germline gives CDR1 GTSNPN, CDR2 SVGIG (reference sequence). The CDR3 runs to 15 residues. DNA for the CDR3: TGTGCCTGGAGTGTACCTAGCGGGGCCTACAATGAGCAGTTCTTC. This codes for CAWSVPSGAYNEQFF.

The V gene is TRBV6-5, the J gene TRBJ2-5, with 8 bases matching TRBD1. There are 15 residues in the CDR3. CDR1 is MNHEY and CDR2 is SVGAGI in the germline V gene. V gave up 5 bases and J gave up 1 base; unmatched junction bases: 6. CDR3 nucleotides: TGTGCCAGCAGTGCTATAGGGACAGGCCAAGAGACCCAGTACTTC. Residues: CASSAIGTGQETQYF.